This passage covers 21 T cell receptor beta chains from one sample sequenced in a study of CD8+CD57+ T cells in acquired aplastic anemia. Flow cytometry had shown expanded CD8+CD57+ cells in the patients chosen for sequencing. The use of genomic DNA as template underpinned the TCR beta VDJ and CDR3 profiling. Via MiXCR, TCRdb re-called the reads, giving one row per CDR3 protein. The table has roughly 150,000 distinct CDR3 sequences, around 47% seen once; the top ten hold 2.5% to 3.5%. The sequencing input was sorted CD4+, CD8+, or CD8+CD57+ T cells (not recorded which) from PBMCs. Every receptor here comes from a human donor with aplastic anemia.

This clonotype came up a few times. V usage is TRBV27 and J usage is TRBJ2-2; possibly TRBD1 or TRBD2 for D (5 bases each). Germline V gives CDR1 MNHEY, CDR2 SMNVEV (reference sequence). The V end was cut by 2 bases, the J end by 4 bases, with 11 bases between. CDR3 length equals 15 residues. CDR3 protein: CASSLGDGSTGELFF. The CDR3 DNA follows: TGTGCCAGCAGTTTAGGGGACGGAAGCACCGGGGAGCTGTTTTTT.

The chain has TRBV6-2 or TRBV6-3 and TRBJ2-4; TRBD2 is a possible D gene (5 bases). V was pared by 8 bases and J by 6 bases, with 8 bases between. CDR1 and CDR2 from the germline V gene are MNHEY and SVGEGT. The CDR3 sequence is 11 residues long. CDR3 bases: TGTGCCAGCTCTAGCCCAAACATTCAGTACTTC. It codes for CASSSPNIQYF.

The chain employs TRBV2 and TRBJ2-5; tentatively, D is TRBD1 or TRBD2 (7 bases each). CDR3 length: 17 residues. Trimming took off 10 bases at V and 5 bases at J, with 29 bases between the two ends. The germline V gene encodes CDR1 SNHLY and CDR2 FYNNEI. The CDR3, as DNA: TGTGCCATCAACACGGATAGCAATCAGGGGGGAGGGGAGACCCAGTACTTC. Protein product: CAINTDSNQGGGETQYF.

This chain uses TRBV25-1 with TRBJ1-1; a possible D gene is TRBD1 (5 bases). The germline V gene encodes CDR1 MGHDK and CDR2 SYGVNS. This CDR3 spans 14 amino acids. Deletions cut 9 bases from V and 3 bases from J, with 17 bases between. CDR3 loop: CASAGRGMDTEAFF. For the CDR3, the DNA is TGTGCCAGTGCTGGGAGGGGAATGGACACTGAAGCTTTCTTT.

At least ten counts were recorded for this clonotype. This chain connects TRBV9 to TRBJ2-3, with D possibly TRBD1 on 5 matching bases. The germline CDR1 and CDR2 sequences are SGDLS and YYNGEE. This CDR3 comprises 15 residues. V lost 4 bases and J 1 base, leaving 13 bases between the germline ends. The CDR3 reads CASSISGYGTDTQYF. The CDR3 region has the DNA TGTGCCAGCAGCATTTCAGGGTATGGCACAGATACGCAGTATTTT.

The chain is built from TRBV7-6 and TRBJ2-3; 13 bases map to TRBD2. Trimming cost V 5 bases and J 0 bases; bases outside gene matches: 5. The CDR3 loop spans 17 amino acids. Per the germline V gene, CDR1 is SGHVS and CDR2 is FNYEAQ. DNA for the CDR3: TGTGCCAGCAGCCGGACTAGCGGGGGTACTAGCACAGATACGCAGTATTTT. This translates into CASSRTSGGTSTDTQYF.

This chain links TRBV19 with TRBJ1-2; 10 nucleotides match TRBD1. The germline V gene encodes CDR1 LNHDA and CDR2 SQIVND (reference sequence). The CDR3 loop spans 14 amino acids. After removal of 4 bases from V and 4 bases from J, the junction contained 3 bases not matched to a gene. CDR3 nucleotide sequence: TGTGCCAGTAGTAGGGACAGGGGCGGCTATGGCTACACCTTC. Translating gives CASSRDRGGYGYTF.

The CDR3 loop is CASSRGENQPQHF. CDR3 sequence (DNA): TGTGCCAGTAGTAGGGGGGAGAATCAGCCCCAGCATTTT. The chain combines TRBV19 with TRBJ1-5; tentative D call: TRBD1 (5 bases). From germline, CDR1 is LNHDA and CDR2 SQIVND (reference sequence). Trimming removed 4 bases from V and 4 bases from J, with 8 bases in between. This CDR3 is 13 amino acids long.

The chain has TRBV25-1 and TRBJ2-2, with D tentatively TRBD2 (5 bases). From germline, CDR1 is MGHDK and CDR2 SYGVNS. The CDR3 loop spans 15 amino acids. V lost 5 bases and J 3 bases, leaving 13 bases between the germline ends. CDR3 sequence: CASSPGGGYTGELFF. CDR3 nucleotide sequence: TGTGCCAGCAGTCCAGGCGGAGGCTACACCGGGGAGCTGTTTTTT.

This clonotype was seen many times. V and J are TRBV12-3 or TRBV12-4 and TRBJ2-3; TRBD2 aligns across 7 bases. The length of the CDR3 is 15 residues. Germline trimming cut 2 bases from V and 2 bases from J; bases unmatched to any gene: 4. The CDR3 DNA is TGTGCCAGCAGTTTAAGCGCGGGGGACACAGATACGCAGTATTTT. It translates to CASSLSAGDTDTQYF.

This clonotype came up many times. The J gene is TRBJ2-1, the V gene TRBV19; possibly TRBD2 for D (6 bases). V shed 3 bases and J shed 3 bases, with 12 bases lying between them. Looked up from germline, CDR1 is LNHDA and CDR2 is SQIVND (reference sequence). The CDR3 has 15 residues. In DNA form, the CDR3 reads TGTGCCAGTAGTATTTGGGGGGAAGGCTACAATGAGCAGTTCTTC. This gives the protein CASSIWGEGYNEQFF.

This clonotype was observed many times. This chain connects TRBV12-5 to TRBJ1-5; TRBD1 is a possible D gene (5 bases). V lost 2 bases and J lost 6, with 11 bases in between. This CDR3 is built from 14 residues. Germline assignment: CDR1 LGHNT and CDR2 FRNRAP. The CDR3 DNA sequence: TGTGCTAGTGGTTTGAACGTGGGGGGTCAGCCCCAGCATTTT. Translating it yields CASGLNVGGQPQHF. Supplemented by reference TRBV12-5 and TRBJ1-5, the full variable domain reads DARVTQTPRHKVTEMGQEVTMRCQPILGHNTVFWYRQTMMQGLELLAYFRNRAPLDDSGMPKDRFSAEMPDATLATLKIQPSEPRDSAVYFCASGLNVGGQPQHFGDGTRLSIL.

This clonotype appeared many times. The CDR3 coding sequence is TGTGCCAGCAGCTTACCTCCGGGGCACACAGATACGCAGTATTTT. It yields the protein CASSLPPGHTDTQYF. The chain uses TRBV7-9 and TRBJ2-3; D may match TRBD1 or TRBD2 (5 bases each). With 2 bases removed from V and 2 bases from J, the gap between germline ends came to 11 bases. Germline CDR1 is SEHNR and CDR2 is FQNEAQ (reference sequence). This CDR3 has 15 amino acids. The full variable domain, with the rest looked up from reference TRBV7-9 and TRBJ2-3, is DTGVSQNPRHKITKRGQNVTFRCDPISEHNRLYWYRQTLGQGPEFLTYFQNEAQLEKSRLLSDRFSAERPKGSFSTLEIQRTEQGDSAMYLCASSLPPGHTDTQYFGPGTRLTVL.

The chain joins TRBV11-1 to TRBJ2-5; 9 bases match TRBD1. Matching the DNA end better, TRBJ2-7 makes the J call doubtful. The germline CDR1 and CDR2 sequences are SGHAT and FQDESV (reference sequence). This CDR3 has 17 residues. The DNA for the CDR3 is TGTGCCAGCAGCAGCCAATTAACAGGGGGCGCGGGGTACGAGCAGTACTTC. Protein product: CASSSQLTGGAGYEQYF.

The chain employs TRBV24-1 and TRBJ1-5; TRBD1 might be the D (5 bases). This CDR3 contains 15 residues. The ends were cut back, 1 base at V and 3 bases at J, with 9 bases in the middle. Germline V gives CDR1 KGHDR, CDR2 SFDVKD. The CDR3 DNA sequence: TGTGCCACCAGTGATTTCAGGGAGGCCAATCAGCCCCAGCATTTT. Protein product: CATSDFREANQPQHF.

V is TRBV10-3 and J is TRBJ1-6, with a weak D call TRBD1 (6 bases). V was pared by 2 bases and J by 10 bases, with 12 bases between. The CDR3 loop spans 14 amino acids. From germline, CDR1 is ENHRY and CDR2 SYGVKD. DNA for the CDR3: TGTGCCATCAGTGAGAATGGGGGCGAATCACCCCTCCACTTT. It encodes CAISENGGESPLHF.

In this sample, this clonotype turned up many times. The CDR3 spells CASSQGQYGETQYF. The CDR3 DNA follows: TGTGCCAGCAGCCAAGGCCAATATGGAGAGACCCAGTACTTC. J is TRBJ2-5 and V is TRBV14; D unclear. Germline CDR1 SGHDN, CDR2 FVKESK. The CDR3 contains 14 residues. The V gene lost 1 base and the J gene lost 4 bases, with 10 bases spanning the gap.

In regard to this clonotype: A read error may produce the germline difference seen at one junction end. The CDR3 coding sequence is TGCAGCATCGGGGCGTCAGCCTACGAGCGGTACTTC. This gives the protein CSIGASAYERYF. The chain employs TRBV29-1 and TRBJ2-7, with D perhaps assigned TRBD1 or TRBD2 (5 bases each). Looked up from germline, CDR1 is SQVTM and CDR2 is ANQGSEA. The CDR3 totals 12 residues.

V is TRBV10-2 and J is TRBJ2-7; D uncertain. The CDR3 is made up of 10 amino acids. The ends were cut back, 6 bases at V and 7 bases at J, with 7 bases in the middle. From germline, CDR1 is WSHSY and CDR2 SAAADI. The CDR3 bases are TGCGCCAGCAGAGAGATAGAGCAGTACTTC. Translating it yields CASREIEQYF.

In DNA, the CDR3 is TGTGCCAGCAGTCTGAAACCGGGACAGGGGGCAGAGACCCAGTACTTC. Translating gives CASSLKPGQGAETQYF. The J gene is TRBJ2-5, the V gene TRBV25-1; 12 nucleotides match TRBD1. CDR1 MGHDK and CDR2 SYGVNS come from the germline V gene. V was clipped by 5 bases and J by 4 bases; unmatched bases: 8. This CDR3 is built from 16 residues.

A note on this clonotype: Possible read error: a much larger clone is one base away. This chain connects TRBV6-1 to TRBJ2-1; D is uncertain. CDR1 is MNHNS, CDR2 SASEGT, per germline. V was shortened by 6 bases and J by 9 bases, with 12 bases between the two germline ends. The CDR3 has 12 residues. This CDR3 is CASRDLASEQFF. As DNA, the CDR3 is TGTGCCAGCAGAGATTTGGCCAGTGAGCAGTTCTTC.